This entry is about one T cell receptor beta chain. V lost 4 bases, J lost 4 bases, and 10 bases stayed unmatched. Germline V gives CDR1 MGHRA, CDR2 YSYEKL. The CDR3 runs 16 residues. The sample is drawn from a study of cytomegalovirus exposure and HLA in healthy donors. 13 Jbeta primers and 60 Vbeta primers were used for the PCR. The data were produced by immunoSEQ multiplex PCR, yet TCRdb's version contains in-frame clones alone and is incomplete. The table has roughly 250,000 clones, about four fifths seen once. The TCR originated in a girl aged 2 to 10 in good health and CMV-seronegative. J is TRBJ1-2 and V is TRBV4-1; 9 bases agree with TRBD1. The sequenced sample was PBMCs. The CDR3, as DNA: TGCGCCAGCAGCCTCCTGGACAGGGGATTGGCCTATGGCTACACCTTC. Its protein product is CASSLLDRGLAYGYTF.